This record looks at one T cell receptor beta chain sequence and its context. The target antigen is unknown. The diagnostic basis comprised clinical symptoms, serum thyroxine and TRAb, thyroid ultrasound and orbital computed tomography. The CDR3 is 15 residues long. J gave up 4 bases and V 3 bases, and 7 bases lay outside the gene matches. The source of the sample is a study of T cells in Graves' hyperthyroidism and ophthalmopathy. Points from the study as a whole: A model of 13 V-J pairs discriminated ophthalmopathy from stable hyperthyroidism.

Amplification of TCR beta CDR3 regions was performed using RNA transcripts as template. The TCR CDR3 first-round RT-PCR relied on the HTBI primer set. A single record per CDR3 protein comes from TCRdb applying MiXCR to the multiplex PCR reads. Of hundreds of thousands of distinct CDR3 sequences listed, less than 30% are singletons. The TCR originated in a man aged 35 to 55 with Graves' hyperthyroidism that later progressed to Graves' ophthalmopathy. The rearrangement links TRBV12-3 or TRBV12-4 to TRBJ2-5; TRBD2 matches at 8 bases. The sequencing input was blood. The CDR3 DNA sequence: TGTGCCAGCAGTTTTACGGGACTAGTGTCAGAGACCCAGTACTTC. Translated, it gives CASSFTGLVSETQYF.